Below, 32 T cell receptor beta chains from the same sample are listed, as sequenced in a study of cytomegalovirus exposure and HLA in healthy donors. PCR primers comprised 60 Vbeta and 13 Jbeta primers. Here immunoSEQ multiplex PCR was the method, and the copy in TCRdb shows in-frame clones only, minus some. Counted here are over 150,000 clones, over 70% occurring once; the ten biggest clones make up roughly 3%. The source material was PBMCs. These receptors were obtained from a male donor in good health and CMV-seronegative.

The CDR3 sequence is CASPGLAGNNEQFF. For the CDR3, the DNA is TGTGCCAGCCCGGGACTAGCGGGAAACAATGAGCAGTTCTTC. The chain combines TRBV6-5 with TRBJ2-1; TRBD2 matches at 13 bases. CDR3 length: 14 amino acids. The V and J ends lost 8 bases and 5 bases, in that order; junction bases with no gene match: 3. Germline assignment: CDR1 MNHEY and CDR2 SVGAGI.

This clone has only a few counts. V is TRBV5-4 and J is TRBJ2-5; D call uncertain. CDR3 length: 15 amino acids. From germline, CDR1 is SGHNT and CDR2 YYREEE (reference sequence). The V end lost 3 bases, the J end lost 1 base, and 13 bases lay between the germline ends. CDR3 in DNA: TGTGCCAGCAGCTCAAACCGCTACCCCCAAGAGACCCAGTACTTC. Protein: CASSSNRYPQETQYF.

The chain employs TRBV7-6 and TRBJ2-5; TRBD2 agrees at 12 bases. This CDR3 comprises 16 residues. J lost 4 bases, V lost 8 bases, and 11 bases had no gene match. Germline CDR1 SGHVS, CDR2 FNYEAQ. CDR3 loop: CASGPSGGVRLETQYF. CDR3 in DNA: TGTGCCAGCGGGCCTAGCGGGGGGGTTCGGTTAGAGACCCAGTACTTC.

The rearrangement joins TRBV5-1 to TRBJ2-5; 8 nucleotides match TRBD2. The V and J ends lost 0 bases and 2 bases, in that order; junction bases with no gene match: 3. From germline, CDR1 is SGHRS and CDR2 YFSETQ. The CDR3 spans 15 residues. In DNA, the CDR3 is TGCGCCAGCAGCTTGGGGATAGCGGGACAAGAGACCCAGTACTTC. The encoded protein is CASSLGIAGQETQYF.

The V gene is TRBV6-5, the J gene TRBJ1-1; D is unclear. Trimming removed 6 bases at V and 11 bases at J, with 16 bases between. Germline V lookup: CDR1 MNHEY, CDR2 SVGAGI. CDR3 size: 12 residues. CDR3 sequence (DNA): TGTGCCAGCAGAGCCCGGAGTATGAGGGCTTTCTTT. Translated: CASRARSMRAFF.

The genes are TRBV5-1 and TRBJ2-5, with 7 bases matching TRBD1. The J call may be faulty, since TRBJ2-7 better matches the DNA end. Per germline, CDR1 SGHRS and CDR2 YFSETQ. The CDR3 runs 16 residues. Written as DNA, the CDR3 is TGCGCCAGCAGCGCCCACCAGGGGGTAAGGGCCTACGAGCAGTACTTC. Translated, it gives CASSAHQGVRAYEQYF.

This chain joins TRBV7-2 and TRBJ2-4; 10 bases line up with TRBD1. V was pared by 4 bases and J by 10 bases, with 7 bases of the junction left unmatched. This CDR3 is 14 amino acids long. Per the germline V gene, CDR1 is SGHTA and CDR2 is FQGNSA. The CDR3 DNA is TGTGCCAGCAGCTACGGGACAGGGGCCCCTATTCAGTACTTC. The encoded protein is CASSYGTGAPIQYF.

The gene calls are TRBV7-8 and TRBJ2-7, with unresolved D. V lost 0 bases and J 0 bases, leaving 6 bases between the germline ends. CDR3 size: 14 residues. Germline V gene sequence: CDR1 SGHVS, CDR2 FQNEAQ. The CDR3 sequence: CASSLAQISYEQYF. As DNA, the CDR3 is TGTGCCAGCAGCTTAGCCCAGATCTCCTACGAGCAGTACTTC.

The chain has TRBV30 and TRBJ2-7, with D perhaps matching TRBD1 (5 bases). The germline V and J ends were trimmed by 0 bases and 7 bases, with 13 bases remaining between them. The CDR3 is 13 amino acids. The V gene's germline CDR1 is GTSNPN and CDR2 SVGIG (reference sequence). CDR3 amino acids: CAWSVQVLGEQYF. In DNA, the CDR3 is TGTGCCTGGAGTGTACAGGTGTTAGGGGAGCAGTACTTC.

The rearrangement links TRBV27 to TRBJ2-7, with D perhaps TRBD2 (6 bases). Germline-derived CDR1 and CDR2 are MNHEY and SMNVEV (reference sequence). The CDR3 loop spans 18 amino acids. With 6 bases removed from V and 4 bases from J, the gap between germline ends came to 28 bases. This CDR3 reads CASSPFAGPTHGRYEQYF. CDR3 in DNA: TGTGCCAGCAGCCCCTTTGCGGGACCCACCCACGGTCGGTACGAGCAGTACTTC.

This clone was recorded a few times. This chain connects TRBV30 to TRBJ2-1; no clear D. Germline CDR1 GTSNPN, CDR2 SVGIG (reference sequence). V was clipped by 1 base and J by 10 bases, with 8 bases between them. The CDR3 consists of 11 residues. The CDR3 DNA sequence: TGTGCCTGGAGTGCGGGTGGGGAGCAGTTCTTC. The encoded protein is CAWSAGGEQFF.

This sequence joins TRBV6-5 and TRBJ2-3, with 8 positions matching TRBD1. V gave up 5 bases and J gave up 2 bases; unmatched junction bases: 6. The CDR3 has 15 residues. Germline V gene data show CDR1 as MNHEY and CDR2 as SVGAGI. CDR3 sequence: CASSGGTGYTDTQYF. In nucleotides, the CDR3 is TGTGCCAGCAGTGGGGGGACAGGTTACACAGATACGCAGTATTTT.

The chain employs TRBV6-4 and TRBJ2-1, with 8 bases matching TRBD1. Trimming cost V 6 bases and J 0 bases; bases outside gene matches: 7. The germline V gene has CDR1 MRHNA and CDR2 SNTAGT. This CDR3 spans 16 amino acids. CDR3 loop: CASSGQGGGSYNEQFF. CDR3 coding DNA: TGTGCCAGCAGCGGACAGGGAGGAGGCTCCTACAATGAGCAGTTCTTC.

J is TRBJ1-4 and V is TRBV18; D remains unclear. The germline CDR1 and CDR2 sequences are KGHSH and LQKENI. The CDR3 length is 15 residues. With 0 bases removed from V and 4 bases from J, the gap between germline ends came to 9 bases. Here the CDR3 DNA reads TGTGCCAGCTCACCACCGTCTCAGGATAATGAAAAACTGTTTTTT. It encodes CASSPPSQDNEKLFF.

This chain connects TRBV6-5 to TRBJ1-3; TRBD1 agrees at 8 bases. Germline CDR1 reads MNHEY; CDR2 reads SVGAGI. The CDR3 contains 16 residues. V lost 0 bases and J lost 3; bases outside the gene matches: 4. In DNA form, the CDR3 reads TGTGCCAGCAGTTACTCCAACAGGGGGTTTGGAAACACCATATATTTT. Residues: CASSYSNRGFGNTIYF.

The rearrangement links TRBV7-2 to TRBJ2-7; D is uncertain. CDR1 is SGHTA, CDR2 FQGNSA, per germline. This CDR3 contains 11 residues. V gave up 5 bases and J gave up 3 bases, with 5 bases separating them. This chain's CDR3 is CASSRDYEQYF. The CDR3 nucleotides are TGTGCCAGCAGCCGAGACTACGAGCAGTACTTC.

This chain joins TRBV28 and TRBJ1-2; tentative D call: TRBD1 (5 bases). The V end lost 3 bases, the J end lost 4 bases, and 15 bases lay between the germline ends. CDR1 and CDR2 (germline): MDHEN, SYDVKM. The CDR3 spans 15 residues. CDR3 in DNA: TGTGCCAGCAGTTTGGGGCAGTCCAAGGGCTATGGCTACACCTTC. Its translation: CASSLGQSKGYGYTF.

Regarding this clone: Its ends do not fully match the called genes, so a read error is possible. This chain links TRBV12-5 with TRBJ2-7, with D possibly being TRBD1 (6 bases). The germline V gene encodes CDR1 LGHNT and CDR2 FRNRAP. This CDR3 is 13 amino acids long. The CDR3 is CASAWGPSYGQYF. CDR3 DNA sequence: TGTGCTAGTGCTTGGGGGCCTTCCTACGGGCAGTACTTC.

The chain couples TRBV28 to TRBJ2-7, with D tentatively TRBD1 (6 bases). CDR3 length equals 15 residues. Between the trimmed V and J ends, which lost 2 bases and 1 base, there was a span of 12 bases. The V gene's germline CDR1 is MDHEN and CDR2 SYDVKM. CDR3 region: CASSLRRTESYEQYF. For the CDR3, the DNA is TGTGCCAGCAGTTTACGGAGGACAGAGTCCTACGAGCAGTACTTC.

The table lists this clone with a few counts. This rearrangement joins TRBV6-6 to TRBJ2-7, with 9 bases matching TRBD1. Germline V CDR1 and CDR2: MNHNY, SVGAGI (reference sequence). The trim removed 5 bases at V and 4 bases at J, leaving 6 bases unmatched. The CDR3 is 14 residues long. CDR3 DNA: TGTGCCAGCAGTCCGGGACAGGGCGGATACGAGCAGTACTTC. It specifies CASSPGQGGYEQYF.

CDR3: CASSPLIGNQPQHF. CDR3 sequence (DNA): TGTGCCAGCAGCCCTCTAATCGGCAATCAGCCCCAGCATTTT. This chain uses TRBV11-2 with TRBJ1-5; D is ambiguous. V lost 5 bases and J lost 2, with 10 bases in between. The germline V gene has CDR1 SGHAT and CDR2 FQNNGV. The CDR3 consists of 14 residues.

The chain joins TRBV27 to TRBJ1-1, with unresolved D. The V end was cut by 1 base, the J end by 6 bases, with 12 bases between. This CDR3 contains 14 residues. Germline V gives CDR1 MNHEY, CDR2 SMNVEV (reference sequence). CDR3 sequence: CASSLFWGEAEAFF. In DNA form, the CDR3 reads TGTGCCAGCAGTTTATTTTGGGGAGAAGCTGAAGCTTTCTTT.

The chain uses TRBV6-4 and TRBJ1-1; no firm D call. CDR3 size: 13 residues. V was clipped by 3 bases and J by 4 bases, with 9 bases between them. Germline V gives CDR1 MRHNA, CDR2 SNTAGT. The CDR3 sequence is CASSESVSTEAFF. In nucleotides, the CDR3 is TGTGCCAGCAGTGAGTCAGTCAGCACTGAAGCTTTCTTT.

CDR3 sequence (DNA): TGTGCCAGCAGACCGGGACTAGCGGGGGAAGGGCAGTTCTTC. Translated, it gives CASRPGLAGEGQFF. The chain recombines TRBV7-2 with TRBJ2-1; 14 bases align to TRBD2. This CDR3 contains 14 residues. The V segment lost 6 bases and the J segment 12 bases; nucleotides outside the gene matches: 7. Germline V gives CDR1 SGHTA, CDR2 FQGNSA.

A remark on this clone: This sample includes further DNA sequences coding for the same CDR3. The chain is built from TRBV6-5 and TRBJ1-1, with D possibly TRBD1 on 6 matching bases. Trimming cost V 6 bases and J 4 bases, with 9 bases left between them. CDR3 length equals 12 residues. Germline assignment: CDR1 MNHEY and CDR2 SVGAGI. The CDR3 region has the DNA TGTGCCAGCAGCCAGGGGAGCACTGAAGCTTTCTTT. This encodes CASSQGSTEAFF.

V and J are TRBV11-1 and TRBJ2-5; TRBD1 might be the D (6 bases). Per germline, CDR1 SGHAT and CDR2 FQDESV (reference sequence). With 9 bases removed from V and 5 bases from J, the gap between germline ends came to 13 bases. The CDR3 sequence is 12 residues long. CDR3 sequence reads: CASQGLVETQYF. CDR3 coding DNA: TGTGCCAGTCAGGGGTTAGTGGAGACCCAGTACTTC.

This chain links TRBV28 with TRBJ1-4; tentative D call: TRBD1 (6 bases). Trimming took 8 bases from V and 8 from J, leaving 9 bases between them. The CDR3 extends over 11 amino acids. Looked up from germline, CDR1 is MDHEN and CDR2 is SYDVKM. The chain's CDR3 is CASGTGEKLFF. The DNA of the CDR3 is TGTGCCAGCGGCACAGGGGAAAAACTGTTTTTT.

CDR3 nucleotide sequence: TGCAGCGTTGAAGAGGTAGCGGGAGTCCATAATGAGCAGTTCTTC. As protein: CSVEEVAGVHNEQFF. The J gene is TRBJ2-1, the V gene TRBV29-1; 9 bases map to TRBD2. CDR1 and CDR2 (germline): SQVTM, ANQGSEA. The CDR3 is 15 amino acids. V was clipped by 0 bases and J by 7 bases; unmatched bases: 7.

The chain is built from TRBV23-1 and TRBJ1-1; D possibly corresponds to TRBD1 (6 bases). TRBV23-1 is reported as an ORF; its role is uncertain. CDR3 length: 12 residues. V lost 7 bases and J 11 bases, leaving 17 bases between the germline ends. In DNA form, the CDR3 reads TGCGCCAGCACCCCTCGGGACATTGGTGCTTTCTTT. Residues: CASTPRDIGAFF.

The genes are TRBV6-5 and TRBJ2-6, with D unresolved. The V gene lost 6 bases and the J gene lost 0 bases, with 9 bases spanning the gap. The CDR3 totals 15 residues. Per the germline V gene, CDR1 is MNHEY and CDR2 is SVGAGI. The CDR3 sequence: CASSETGSGANVLTF. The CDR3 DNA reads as TGTGCCAGCAGCGAAACGGGCTCTGGGGCCAACGTCCTGACTTTC.

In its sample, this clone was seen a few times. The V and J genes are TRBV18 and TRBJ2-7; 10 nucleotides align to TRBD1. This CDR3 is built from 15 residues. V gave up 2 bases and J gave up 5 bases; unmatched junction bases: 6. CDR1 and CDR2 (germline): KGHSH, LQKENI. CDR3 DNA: TGTGCCAGCTCACCAGGGGGGACAGGGGACCACGAGCAGTACTTC. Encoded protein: CASSPGGTGDHEQYF.

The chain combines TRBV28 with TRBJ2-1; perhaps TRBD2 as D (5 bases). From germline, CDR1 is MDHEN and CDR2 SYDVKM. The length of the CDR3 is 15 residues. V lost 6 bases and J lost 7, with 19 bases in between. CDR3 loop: CASSQILGRGNEQFF. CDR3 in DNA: TGTGCCAGCAGCCAAATTCTAGGACGCGGGAATGAGCAGTTCTTC.